What follows are 2 T cell receptor beta chains derived from one specimen sequenced in a study of blood T cell repertoires in COVID-19. This table comes from immunoSEQ multiplex PCR, and its TCRdb copy is limited to in-frame clones, with some not included. The sample contains more than 200,000 clones, 84% of which appear only once. The source material was peripheral blood. The receptors were sampled from an elderly woman with COVID-19, enrolled during active disease.

The chain employs TRBV27 and TRBJ1-1, with a weak D call TRBD1 (6 bases). Trimming left V 0 bases short and J 5 bases short, with 13 bases between. From germline, CDR1 is MNHEY and CDR2 SMNVEV (reference sequence). The CDR3 spans 15 residues. Written as DNA, the CDR3 is TGTGCCAGCAGTTTATCGGGGCAGGGGTCGACTGAAGCTTTCTTT. The encoded protein is CASSLSGQGSTEAFF.

In DNA, the CDR3 is TGCGCCAGCAGCCAAGCCGGGACAGGGGGCGAGGAAAAACTGTTTTTT. This gives the protein CASSQAGTGGEEKLFF. V gene TRBV4-1 combines with J gene TRBJ1-4; 12 bases line up with TRBD1. Germline-derived CDR1 and CDR2 are MGHRA and YSYEKL. Trimming removed 1 base from V and 8 bases from J; junction bases left unmatched: 5. The CDR3 contains 16 residues.